This TCR beta chain was identified during a study of T cell responses to AZD1222 COVID-19 vaccine. Findings and limits, study-wide: Once two AZD1222 doses were given, Spike-specific TCR breadth and depth went up. Reports say nearly half of spike-specific TCRs go after unmutated variant regions.

Germline trimming cut 1 base from V and 2 bases from J; bases unmatched to any gene: 3. The CDR3 is made up of 15 amino acids. Germline V CDR1 and CDR2: MNHEY, SMNVEV (reference sequence). Regarding this clone: Antigen: not known.

Using immunoSEQ multiplex PCR, the repertoire was profiled, and TCRdb retains in-frame clones only, with some absent. The profile covers about 130,000 clones, with around 90% appearing a single time and 1.5% taken by the ten largest. The receptor comes from an adult in good health. Sequenced here: peripheral blood, sampled on day 0 of AZD1222 vaccination. V is TRBV27 and J is TRBJ2-5, with 8 bases fitting TRBD2. The CDR3, as DNA: TGTGCCAGCAGTTTATTAGCGGGGAGACAAGAGACCCAGTACTTC. Translation: CASSLLAGRQETQYF.